This TCR beta chain was recorded in a study of monozygotic twins with inflammatory bowel disease. Regarding the study as a whole: No separation of different T cell subtypes was possible. Patients with IBD had less TCRbeta diversity (inverse Simpson) than their healthy co-twins. Twin pairs that were concordant did not differ from discordant pairs in repertoire similarity, possibly from limited power.

As concerns this clonotype: Its target is unknown.

The CDR3 is 13 amino acids. A template switching step added UMIs, each with a 6-nucleotide sample barcode. TCRdb reprocessed the 5' RACE reads, with one entry per CDR3 protein and no DNA. This table holds over 150,000 distinct CDR3 sequences. This TCR derives from a human donor with ulcerative colitis or Crohn's disease, or a healthy co-twin of an affected twin (not recorded which). This rearrangement joins TRBV12-3 or TRBV12-4 to TRBJ1-2. Sequenced material: blood. The CDR3 region is CASNSGYGYGYTF.